The rows below give T cell receptor beta chains drawn from one sample of a study of cytomegalovirus exposure and HLA in healthy donors. The repertoire was sequenced with immunoSEQ multiplex PCR; TCRdb's copy has only in-frame clones and lacks some. The sample contains about 160,000 clones, roughly 79% of which appear only once. What was sequenced was PBMCs. The receptors shown here come from a young man in good health and CMV-seronegative. CDR3s include the opening cysteine and the closing phenylalanine or tryptophan. The D gene is left open where the match is weak. Expanded clones get a size class; other rows say once, few or many, or leave the size out.

TRBV19	NA	TRBD1	TRBJ2-2	TGTGCCAGTAGTACGGGACAGGGGTACACCGGGGAGCTGTTTTTT	CASSTGQGYTGELFF
TRBV28	NA	NA	TRBJ2-7	TGTGCCAGCAGTTTGTTAGATTACGAGCAGTACTTC	CASSLLDYEQYF
TRBV4-2	NA	NA	TRBJ1-2	TGTGCCAGCAGCCAGGATCGGCGGGACTATGGCTACACCTTC	CASSQDRRDYGYTF
TRBV29-1	NA	TRBD1	TRBJ2-7	TGCAGCGTTGAGGGACAGGGGTACAACGAGCAGTACTTC	CSVEGQGYNEQYF
TRBV6-1	NA	NA	TRBJ1-2	TGTGCCAGCAGTGAAGCAAGCCAGGCTACTAACTATGGCTACACCTTC	CASSEASQATNYGYTF
TRBV15	NA	TRBD1	TRBJ1-4	TGTGCCACCAGCAGCCGGGACAGGGGCGAATGGGGTGAAAAACTGTTTTTT	CATSSRDRGEWGEKLFF
TRBV5-6	NA	NA	TRBJ2-7	TGTGCCAGCAGCTTGAATCACTACGAGCAGTACTTC	CASSLNHYEQYF
TRBV7-3	NA	TRBD1	TRBJ1-1	TGTGCCAGCAGCTTAACCCGGGACAGCCGGACTGAAGCTTTCTTT	CASSLTRDSRTEAFF
TRBV9	NA	TRBD2	TRBJ2-2	TGTGCCAGCAGCCCTAGACTAGCGGATACCCGAGCTTACACCGGGGAGCTGTTTTTT	CASSPRLADTRAYTGELFF
TRBV7-2	NA	NA	TRBJ2-3	TGTGCCAGCAGCTACCTGACTAGCACAGATACGCAGTATTTT	CASSYLTSTDTQYF
TRBV9	NA	TRBD1	TRBJ1-1	TGTGCCAGCAGCATTACCGACAGGGTCGAAACTGAAGCTTTCTTT	CASSITDRVETEAFF
TRBV6-1	NA	TRBD1	TRBJ1-2	TGTGCCAGCAGTGAAGTCAGGACAGGGGGCTATGGCTACACCTTC	CASSEVRTGGYGYTF
TRBV9	NA	NA	TRBJ2-1	TGTGCCAGCAGCCCCCAGACAGGCAGCTACAATGAGCAGTTCTTC	CASSPQTGSYNEQFF
TRBV4-1	NA	TRBD1	TRBJ1-6	TGCGCCAGCAAGAGGGGGCAGTGGGATTCACCCCTCCACTTT	CASKRGQWDSPLHF
TRBV29-1	NA	TRBD1	TRBJ2-1	TGCAGCGTTGAATCGAGGGGCAGGGGGCTTTTGTATGAGCAGTTCTTC	CSVESRGRGLLYEQFF
TRBV6-6	once	NA	TRBJ1-5	TGTGCCAGCAGCGGACAGAATAGCAATCAGCCCCAGCATTTT	CASSGQNSNQPQHF
TRBV7-2	NA	NA	TRBJ2-7	TGTGCCAGCAGCTTAGGGGGAGCTTCCTACGAGCAGTACTTC	CASSLGGASYEQYF
TRBV7-3	NA	TRBD1	TRBJ2-6	TGTGCCAGCAGCCCCGGGACAGGGGGCGCCTCTGGGGCCAACGTCCTGACTTTC	CASSPGTGGASGANVLTF
TRBV10-1	NA	NA	TRBJ2-7	TGCGCCAGCAGCCGATCGAGGGTCGGCGAGCAGTACTTC	CASSRSRVGEQYF
TRBV6-5	NA	NA	TRBJ1-3	TGTGCCAGCAGTACCACAAGAACATCTGGAAACACCATATATTTT	CASSTTRTSGNTIYF
TRBV15	NA	TRBD2	TRBJ2-1	TGTGCCACCAGCAGAGATGGACTAGTTGAGCAGTTCTTC	CATSRDGLVEQFF
TRBV5-1	NA	TRBD2	TRBJ2-7	TGCGCCAGCAGCTTGGTTCCTAGCGGGACTACCTACGAGCAGTACTTC	CASSLVPSGTTYEQYF
TRBV28	NA	TRBD2	TRBJ2-7	TGTGCCAGCAGTTCCGGGACTAGCGTCTACGAGCAGTACTTC	CASSSGTSVYEQYF
TRBV21-1	NA	NA	TRBJ1-1	TGTGCCAGCAGCAAAGGGCAGGGGGAGCGATATATGAACACTGAAGCTTTCTTT	CASSKGQGERYMNTEAFF
TRBV7-2	NA	TRBD2	TRBJ2-1	TGTGCCAGCAGCTTAGAACGCGGGGGGAGCTACAATGAGCAGTTCTTC	CASSLERGGSYNEQFF
TRBV5-4	NA	TRBD2	TRBJ2-6	TGTGCCAGCAGCGTAGGACTAGCGGTCGTTGGCTCTGGGGCCAACGTCCTGACTTTC	CASSVGLAVVGSGANVLTF
TRBV28	NA	NA	TRBJ2-5	TGTGCCAGCACCGCCTCGGGAGAGACCCAGTACTTC	CASTASGETQYF
TRBV5-1	NA	NA	TRBJ2-7	TGCGCCAGCAGCGCCGGACATCAAAGCTCCTACGAGCAGTACTTC	CASSAGHQSSYEQYF
TRBV4-1	NA	TRBD1	TRBJ1-5	TGCGCCAGCAGCCAAGATGGCCCGCCGGCAGGGGGCGGCAATCAGCCCCAGCATTTT	CASSQDGPPAGGGNQPQHF
TRBV15	once	NA	TRBJ2-3	TGTGCCACCAGCAGAGGACTAGTCTTAGATACGCAGTATTTT	CATSRGLVLDTQYF
TRBV19	NA	TRBD1	TRBJ2-5	TGTGCCAGTAGTATTCCTCGGACAGGGGGCTTACAAGAGACCCAGTACTTC	CASSIPRTGGLQETQYF
TRBV25-1	NA	TRBD2	TRBJ2-4	TGTGCCAGCAGTGATGGCGGGAGCAGAAAAAACATTCAGTACTTC	CASSDGGSRKNIQYF
TRBV29-1	few	TRBD1	TRBJ2-5	TGCAGCGTTCACCACTTCACCGGGACAGGTAGTGGGGATCAAGAGACCCAGTACTTC	CSVHHFTGTGSGDQETQYF
TRBV7-9	once	NA	TRBJ2-2	TGTGCCAGCAGCCGAGACAGGTCCGGCACCGGGGAGCTGTTTTTT	CASSRDRSGTGELFF
TRBV5-4	NA	TRBD1	TRBJ1-2	TGTGCCAGCAGCTTGGGTGGACAGGGGTTATTGATTGGTGGCTACACCTTC	CASSLGGQGLLIGGYTF
TRBV5-4	NA	NA	TRBJ1-6	TGTGCCAGCAGCTTGGCCGGCGCCGCTAGCTCCTATAATTCACCCCTCCACTTT	CASSLAGAASSYNSPLHF
TRBV7-2	NA	NA	TRBJ2-1	TGTGCCAGCAGCTTATCCCGAGGGAATGAGCAGTTCTTC	CASSLSRGNEQFF
TRBV11-3	NA	TRBD2	TRBJ2-7	TGTGCCAGCAGCCCCGGCCCAAGCGGGGGGTTAAGCGAGCAGTACTTC	CASSPGPSGGLSEQYF
TRBV9	once	TRBD1	TRBJ1-4	TGTGCCAGCAGCGCCTCTTTACAGGGGGCTGGCGAAAAACTGTTTTTT	CASSASLQGAGEKLFF
TRBV30	NA	NA	TRBJ1-5	TGTGCCTGGAGTGTACTTGAAGAGAATCAGCCCCAGCATTTT	CAWSVLEENQPQHF
TRBV5-1	NA	TRBD2	TRBJ2-7	TGCGCCAGCCGCTCCGGGCTAGCGGGAAACGAGCAGTACTTC	CASRSGLAGNEQYF
TRBV30	once	TRBD2	TRBJ2-5	TGTGCCTGGACCCTAGGGCTAGCGGGAGAGACCCAGTACTTC	CAWTLGLAGETQYF
TRBV2	NA	NA	TRBJ1-2	TGTGCCAGCAGTGAAGCGCAGGGGTACCCCTATGGCTACACCTTC	CASSEAQGYPYGYTF
TRBV5-1	NA	NA	TRBJ1-6	TGCGCCAGCAGCTTGGTGGGGCCAGGTCCCCTCCACTTT	CASSLVGPGPLHF
TRBV18	NA	NA	TRBJ2-2	TGTGCCAGCTCACCACCCGGGACACCGAACACCGGGGAGCTGTTTTTT	CASSPPGTPNTGELFF
TRBV5-4	NA	NA	TRBJ2-1	TGTGCCAGCAGCCCTGGACTAGAGGGGGTACGGGAGCAGTTCTTC	CASSPGLEGVREQFF
TRBV7-2	NA	TRBD1	TRBJ1-5	TGTGCCAGCAGCTCCTCCACAGGGGCGTGGGGTCAGCCCCAGCATTTT	CASSSSTGAWGQPQHF
TRBV15	NA	NA	TRBJ2-7	TGTGCCACCGAGTCACGGCTAGCATCCGAGCAGTACTTC	CATESRLASEQYF
TRBV27	NA	NA	TRBJ1-1	TGTGCCAGCAACCTCCGTGCGGGGCAACTGAACACTGAAGCTTTCTTT	CASNLRAGQLNTEAFF
TRBV7-2	NA	NA	TRBJ2-7	TGTGCCAGCAGCTTAGATTGGACTGAGACCTACGAGCAGTACTTC	CASSLDWTETYEQYF
TRBV6-1	NA	TRBD1	TRBJ2-2	TGTGCCAGCAGTGATCACAGGGGTTCCGGGGAGCTGTTTTTT	CASSDHRGSGELFF
TRBV7-9	few	NA	TRBJ1-2	TGTGCCAGCACCCATCCCACATACAACTATGGCTACACCTTC	CASTHPTYNYGYTF
TRBV7-9	NA	TRBD1	TRBJ2-7	TGTGCCAGCAGCGCCGGACAGGGCCCAGGAGAGCAGTACTTC	CASSAGQGPGEQYF
TRBV6-5	NA	TRBD1	TRBJ2-7	TGTGCCAGCAGGGGGACAGGGCTCCCCAACGAGCAGTACTTC	CASRGTGLPNEQYF
TRBV7-9	NA	NA	TRBJ1-3	TGTGCCAGCAGCTTATGGGACATTAGCTCTGGAAACACCATATATTTT	CASSLWDISSGNTIYF
TRBV28	NA	NA	TRBJ1-1	TGTGCCAGCAGTTCCCCCCAGGGTACCACTGAAGCTTTCTTT	CASSSPQGTTEAFF
TRBV4-3	once	NA	TRBJ2-3	TGCGCCAGCAGCCAAGATGTTCGGCTGCGCGGGCATACGCAGTATTTT	CASSQDVRLRGHTQYF
TRBV6-6	NA	TRBD2	TRBJ2-7	TGTGCCAGCAGTTCCGGGACTAGCGAATACTTC	CASSSGTSEYF